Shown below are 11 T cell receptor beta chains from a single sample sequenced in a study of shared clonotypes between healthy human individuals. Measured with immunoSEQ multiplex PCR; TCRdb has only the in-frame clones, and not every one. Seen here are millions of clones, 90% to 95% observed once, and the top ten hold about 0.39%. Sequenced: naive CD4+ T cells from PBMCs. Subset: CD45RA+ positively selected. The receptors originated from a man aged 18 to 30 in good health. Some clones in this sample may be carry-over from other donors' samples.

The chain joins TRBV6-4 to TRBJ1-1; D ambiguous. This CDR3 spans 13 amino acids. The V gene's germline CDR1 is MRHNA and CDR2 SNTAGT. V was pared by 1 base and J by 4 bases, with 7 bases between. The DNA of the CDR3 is TGTGCCAGCAGTGACTGGTACAGCACTGAAGCTTTCTTT. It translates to CASSDWYSTEAFF.

The CDR3 sequence: CASSLRGLNTGELFF. Written as DNA, the CDR3 is TGTGCCAGCAGCTTGCGAGGATTGAACACCGGGGAGCTGTTTTTT. This chain connects TRBV5-6 to TRBJ2-2, with unresolved D. V gave up 1 base and J gave up 1 base, with 8 bases separating them. The length of the CDR3 is 15 residues. Germline loops: CDR1 SGHDT, CDR2 YYEEEE. Drawing the rest from reference TRBV5-6 and TRBJ2-2, the complete variable domain is DAGVTQSPTHLIKTRGQQVTLRCSPKSGHDTVSWYQQALGQGPQFIFQYYEEEERQRGNFPDRFSGHQFPNYSSELNVNALLLGDSALYLCASSLRGLNTGELFFGEGSRLTVL.

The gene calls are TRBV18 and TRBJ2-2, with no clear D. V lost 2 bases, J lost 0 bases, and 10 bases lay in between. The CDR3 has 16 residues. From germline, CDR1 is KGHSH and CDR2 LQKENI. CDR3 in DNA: TGTGCCAGCTCACCAGTCATCGACGCGAACACCGGGGAGCTGTTTTTT. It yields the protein CASSPVIDANTGELFF.

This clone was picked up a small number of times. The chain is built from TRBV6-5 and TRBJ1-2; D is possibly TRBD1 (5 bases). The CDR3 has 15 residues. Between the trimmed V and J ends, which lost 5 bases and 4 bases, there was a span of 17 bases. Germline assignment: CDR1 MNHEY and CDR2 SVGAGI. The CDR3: CASSTRVVGTYGYTF. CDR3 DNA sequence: TGTGCCAGCAGTACCAGGGTAGTGGGGACCTATGGCTACACCTTC.

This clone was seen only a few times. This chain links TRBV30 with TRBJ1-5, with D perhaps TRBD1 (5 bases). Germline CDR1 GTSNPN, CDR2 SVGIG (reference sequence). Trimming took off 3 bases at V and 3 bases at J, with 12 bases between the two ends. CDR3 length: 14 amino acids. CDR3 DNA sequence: TGTGCCTGGAGCCCGGGGACGGTCAATCAGCCCCAGCATTTT. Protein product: CAWSPGTVNQPQHF.

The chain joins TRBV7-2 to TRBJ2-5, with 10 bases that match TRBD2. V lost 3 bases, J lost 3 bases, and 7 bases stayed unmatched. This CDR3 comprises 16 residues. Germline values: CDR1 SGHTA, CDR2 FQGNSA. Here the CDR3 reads CASSFQTLAGEETQYF. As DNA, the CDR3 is TGTGCCAGCAGCTTTCAGACCCTAGCGGGAGAAGAGACCCAGTACTTC.

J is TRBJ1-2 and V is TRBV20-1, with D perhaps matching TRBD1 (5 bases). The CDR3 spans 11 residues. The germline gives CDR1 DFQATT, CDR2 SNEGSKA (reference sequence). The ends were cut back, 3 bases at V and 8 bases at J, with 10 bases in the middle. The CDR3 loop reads CSASRVPGYTF. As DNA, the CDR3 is TGCAGTGCTAGCAGGGTGCCGGGCTACACCTTC.

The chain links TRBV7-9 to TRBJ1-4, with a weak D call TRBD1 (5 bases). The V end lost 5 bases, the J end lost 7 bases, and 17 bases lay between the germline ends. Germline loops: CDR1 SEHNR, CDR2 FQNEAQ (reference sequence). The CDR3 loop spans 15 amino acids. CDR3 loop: CASSPGGRDGEKLFF. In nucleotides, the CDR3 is TGTGCCAGCAGCCCGGGAGGCAGGGACGGTGAAAAACTGTTTTTT.

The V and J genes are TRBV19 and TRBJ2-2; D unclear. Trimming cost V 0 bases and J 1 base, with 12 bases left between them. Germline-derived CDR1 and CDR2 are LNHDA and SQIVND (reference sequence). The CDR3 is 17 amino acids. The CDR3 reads CASSIDKAAGNTGELFF. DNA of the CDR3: TGTGCCAGTAGTATAGATAAGGCTGCCGGGAACACCGGGGAGCTGTTTTTT.

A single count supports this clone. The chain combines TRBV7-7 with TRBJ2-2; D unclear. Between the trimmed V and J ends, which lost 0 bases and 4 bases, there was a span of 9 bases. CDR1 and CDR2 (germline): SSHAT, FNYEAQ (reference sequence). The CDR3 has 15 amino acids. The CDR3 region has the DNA TGTGCCAGCAGCTTAGCAGGGTTCCCCACCGGGGAGCTGTTTTTT. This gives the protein CASSLAGFPTGELFF.

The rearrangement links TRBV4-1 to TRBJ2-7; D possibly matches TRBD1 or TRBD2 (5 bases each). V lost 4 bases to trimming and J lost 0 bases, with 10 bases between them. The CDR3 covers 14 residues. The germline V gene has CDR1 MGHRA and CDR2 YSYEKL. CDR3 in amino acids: CASSPVGVSYEQYF. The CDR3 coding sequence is TGCGCCAGCAGCCCGGTGGGGGTCTCCTACGAGCAGTACTTC.